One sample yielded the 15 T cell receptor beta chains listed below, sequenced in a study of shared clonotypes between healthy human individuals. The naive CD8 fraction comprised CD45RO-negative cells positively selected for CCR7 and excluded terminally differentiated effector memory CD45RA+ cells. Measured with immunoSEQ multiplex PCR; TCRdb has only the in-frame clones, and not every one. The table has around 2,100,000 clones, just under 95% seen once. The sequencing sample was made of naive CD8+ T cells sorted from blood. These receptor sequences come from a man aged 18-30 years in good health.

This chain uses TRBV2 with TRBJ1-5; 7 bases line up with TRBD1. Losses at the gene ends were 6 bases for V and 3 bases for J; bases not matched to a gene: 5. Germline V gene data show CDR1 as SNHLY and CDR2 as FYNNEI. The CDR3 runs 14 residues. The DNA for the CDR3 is TGTGCCAGCAGCCGACAGGGTGACAATCAGCCCCAGCATTTT. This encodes CASSRQGDNQPQHF.

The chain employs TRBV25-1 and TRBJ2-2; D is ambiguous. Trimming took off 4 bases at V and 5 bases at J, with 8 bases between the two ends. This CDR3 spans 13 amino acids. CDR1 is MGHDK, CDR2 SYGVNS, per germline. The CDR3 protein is CASSALGTGELFF. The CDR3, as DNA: TGTGCCAGCAGTGCCTTAGGGACCGGGGAGCTGTTTTTT.

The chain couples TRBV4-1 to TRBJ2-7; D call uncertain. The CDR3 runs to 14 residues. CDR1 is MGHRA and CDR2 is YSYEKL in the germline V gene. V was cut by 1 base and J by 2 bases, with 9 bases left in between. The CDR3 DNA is TGCGCCAGCAGCCAAGTGGATGCTACCTACGAGCAGTACTTC. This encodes CASSQVDATYEQYF.

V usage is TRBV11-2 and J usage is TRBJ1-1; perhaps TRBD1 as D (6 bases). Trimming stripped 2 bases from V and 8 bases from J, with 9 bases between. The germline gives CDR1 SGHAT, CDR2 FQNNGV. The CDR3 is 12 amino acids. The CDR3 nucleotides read TGTGCCAGCAGCTTATTTGGGACAGAAGCTTTCTTT. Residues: CASSLFGTEAFF. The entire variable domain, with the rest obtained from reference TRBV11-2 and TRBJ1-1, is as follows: EAGVAQSPRYKIIEKRQSVAFWCNPISGHATLYWYQQILGQGPKLLIQFQNNGVVDDSQLPKDRFSAERLKGVDSTLKIQPAKLEDSAVYLCASSLFGTEAFFGQGTRLTVV.

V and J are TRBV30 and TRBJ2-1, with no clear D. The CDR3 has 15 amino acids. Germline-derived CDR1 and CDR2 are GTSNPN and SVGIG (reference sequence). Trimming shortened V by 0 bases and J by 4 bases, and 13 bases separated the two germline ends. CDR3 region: CAWSVYPTPYNEQFF. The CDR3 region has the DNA TGTGCCTGGAGTGTATATCCGACACCTTACAATGAGCAGTTCTTC.

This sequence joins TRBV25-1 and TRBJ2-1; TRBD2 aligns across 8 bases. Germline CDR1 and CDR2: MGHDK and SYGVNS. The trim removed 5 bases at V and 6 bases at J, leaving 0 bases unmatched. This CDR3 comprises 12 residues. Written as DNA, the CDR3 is TGTGCCAGCAGTAGCGGGAGCAATGAGCAGTTCTTC. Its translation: CASSSGSNEQFF.

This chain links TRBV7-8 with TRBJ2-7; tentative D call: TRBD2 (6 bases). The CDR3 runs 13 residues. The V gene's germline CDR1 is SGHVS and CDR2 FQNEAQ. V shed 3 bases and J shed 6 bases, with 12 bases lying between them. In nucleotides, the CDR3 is TGTGCCAGCAGCTTCGGGACCGGGGGCGAGCAGTACTTC. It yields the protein CASSFGTGGEQYF.

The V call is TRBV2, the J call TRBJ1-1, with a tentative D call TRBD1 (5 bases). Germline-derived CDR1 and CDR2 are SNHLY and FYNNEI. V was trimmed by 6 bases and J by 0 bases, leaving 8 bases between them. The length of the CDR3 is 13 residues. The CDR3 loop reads CASRRGMNTEAFF. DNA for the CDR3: TGTGCCAGCAGGCGGGGGATGAACACTGAAGCTTTCTTT.

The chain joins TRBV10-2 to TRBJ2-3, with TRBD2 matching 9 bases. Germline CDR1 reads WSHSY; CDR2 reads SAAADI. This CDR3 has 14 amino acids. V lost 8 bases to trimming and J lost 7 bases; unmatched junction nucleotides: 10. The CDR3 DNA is TGCGCCAGCTCGGTGGTAGCGGGAGTAAATACGCAGTATTTT. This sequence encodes CASSVVAGVNTQYF.

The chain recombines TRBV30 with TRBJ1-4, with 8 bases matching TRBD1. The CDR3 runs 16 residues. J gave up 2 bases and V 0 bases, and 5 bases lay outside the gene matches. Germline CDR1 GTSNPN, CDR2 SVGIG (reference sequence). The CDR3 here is CAWSVRTGRTNEKLFF. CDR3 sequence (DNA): TGTGCCTGGAGTGTACGGACAGGGAGGACTAATGAAAAACTGTTTTTT.

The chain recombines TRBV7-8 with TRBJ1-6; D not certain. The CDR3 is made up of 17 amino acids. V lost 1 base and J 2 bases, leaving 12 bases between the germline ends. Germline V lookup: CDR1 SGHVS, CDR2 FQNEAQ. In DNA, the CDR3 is TGTGCCAGCAGCTTAGAATCGTCGGTGACCTATAATTCACCCCTCCACTTT. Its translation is CASSLESSVTYNSPLHF. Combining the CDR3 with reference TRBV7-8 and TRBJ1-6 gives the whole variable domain GAGVSQSPRYKVAKRGQDVALRCDPISGHVSLFWYQQALGQGPEFLTYFQNEAQLDKSGLPSDRFFAERPEGSVSTLKIQRTQQEDSAVYLCASSLESSVTYNSPLHFGNGTRLTVT.

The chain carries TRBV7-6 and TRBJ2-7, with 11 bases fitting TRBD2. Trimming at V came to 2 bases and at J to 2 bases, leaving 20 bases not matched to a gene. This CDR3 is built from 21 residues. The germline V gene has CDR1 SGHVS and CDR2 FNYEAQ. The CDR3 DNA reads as TGTGCCAGCAGCTTAAAAGCCCCACCGGGACTAGCGGAAGTAAGGGCCTACGAGCAGTACTTC. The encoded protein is CASSLKAPPGLAEVRAYEQYF.

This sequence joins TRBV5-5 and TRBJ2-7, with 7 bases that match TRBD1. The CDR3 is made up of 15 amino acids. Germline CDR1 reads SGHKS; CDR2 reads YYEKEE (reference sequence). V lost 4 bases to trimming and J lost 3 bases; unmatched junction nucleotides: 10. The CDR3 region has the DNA TGTGCCAGCAGCCCGACCGGGACAGAGGACTACGAGCAGTACTTC. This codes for CASSPTGTEDYEQYF.

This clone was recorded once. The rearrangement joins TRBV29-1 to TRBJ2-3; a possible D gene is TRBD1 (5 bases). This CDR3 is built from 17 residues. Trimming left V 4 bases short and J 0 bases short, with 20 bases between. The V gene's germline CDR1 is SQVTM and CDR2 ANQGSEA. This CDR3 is CSVVRQGATPSTDTQYF. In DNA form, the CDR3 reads TGCAGCGTTGTGCGGCAGGGCGCTACTCCTAGCACAGATACGCAGTATTTT.

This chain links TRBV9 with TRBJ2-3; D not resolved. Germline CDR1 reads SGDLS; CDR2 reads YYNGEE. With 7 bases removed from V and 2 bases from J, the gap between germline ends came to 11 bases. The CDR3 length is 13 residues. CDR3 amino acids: CASEPRDTDTQYF. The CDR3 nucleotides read TGTGCCAGCGAGCCCCGAGACACAGATACGCAGTATTTT.